Following are 6 T cell receptor beta chains from one sample sequenced in a study of OX40 agonist ivuxolimab in advanced cancers. Using immunoSEQ multiplex PCR, the repertoire was profiled, and TCRdb retains in-frame clones only, with some absent. The sample consists of more than 55,000 clones, over 65% of them appearing once. The sample here was CD4+ or CD8+ T cells sorted from blood, taken in a trial of the OX40 agonist ivuxolimab. The receptor source for this set is an adult with an advanced solid tumor such as melanoma, head and neck, liver or kidney cancer.

The rearrangement links TRBV5-6 to TRBJ1-2, with D possibly being TRBD1 (5 bases). Trimming shortened V by 2 bases and J by 8 bases, and 13 bases separated the two germline ends. From germline, CDR1 is SGHDT and CDR2 YYEEEE. CDR3 length: 13 amino acids. CDR3 bases: TGTGCCAGCAGCTTCGGGGGAGGATGGGGCTACACCTTC. Translating it yields CASSFGGGWGYTF. The variable domain in full, with the rest retrieved from reference TRBV5-6 and TRBJ1-2, is DAGVTQSPTHLIKTRGQQVTLRCSPKSGHDTVSWYQQALGQGPQFIFQYYEEEERQRGNFPDRFSGHQFPNYSSELNVNALLLGDSALYLCASSFGGGWGYTFGSGTRLTVV.

This chain connects TRBV19 to TRBJ2-1, with D uncertain. Germline loops: CDR1 LNHDA, CDR2 SQIVND (reference sequence). V was pared by 6 bases and J by 12 bases, with 12 bases between. The CDR3 has 11 amino acids. DNA of the CDR3: TGTGCCAGTAGCCGAGGAATGGGGCAGTTCTTC. Translating gives CASSRGMGQFF. Drawing the rest from reference TRBV19 and TRBJ2-1, the complete variable domain is DGGITQSPKYLFRKEGQNVTLSCEQNLNHDAMYWYRQDPGQGLRLIYYSQIVNDFQKGDIAEGYSVSREKKESFPLTVTSAQKNPTAFYLCASSRGMGQFFGPGTRLTVL.

This clone was counted a single time. V is TRBV7-9 and J is TRBJ2-1; a possible D gene is TRBD1 (5 bases). V was pared by 4 bases and J by 6 bases, with 19 bases between. The V gene's germline CDR1 is SEHNR and CDR2 FQNEAQ (reference sequence). CDR3 length equals 16 residues. This chain's CDR3 is CASSYPRSGKSNEQFF. The CDR3 DNA sequence: TGTGCCAGCAGCTACCCAAGGTCAGGGAAGAGCAATGAGCAGTTCTTC. Looking up the rest from reference TRBV7-9 and TRBJ2-1 gives the full variable domain: DTGVSQNPRHKITKRGQNVTFRCDPISEHNRLYWYRQTLGQGPEFLTYFQNEAQLEKSRLLSDRFSAERPKGSFSTLEIQRTEQGDSAMYLCASSYPRSGKSNEQFFGPGTRLTVL.

This clone was observed once. In nucleotides, the CDR3 is TGTGCCAGCAGAGCCGACAGGGAGGATCAGCCCCAGCATTTT. Translating gives CASRADREDQPQHF. V gene TRBV6-1 combines with J gene TRBJ1-5; 7 bases are a match to TRBD1. V gave up 6 bases and J gave up 5 bases; unmatched junction bases: 7. Germline values: CDR1 MNHNS, CDR2 SASEGT. CDR3 length equals 14 residues.

The V and J genes are TRBV30 and TRBJ1-1, with 7 bases identical to TRBD1. J gave up 1 base and V 5 bases, and 7 bases lay outside the gene matches. Germline V CDR1 and CDR2: GTSNPN, SVGIG (reference sequence). The CDR3 spans 14 residues. The CDR3 sequence: CAWDPGQENTEAFF. Written as DNA, the CDR3 is TGTGCCTGGGACCCCGGACAGGAGAACACTGAAGCTTTCTTT.

The rearrangement links TRBV12-5 to TRBJ2-3, with TRBD2 matching 7 bases. The CDR3 sequence is 14 residues long. CDR1 and CDR2 from the germline V gene are LGHNT and FRNRAP. The trim removed 7 bases at V and 2 bases at J, leaving 6 bases unmatched. CDR3 amino acids: CASEGSGVTDTQYF. Here the CDR3 DNA reads TGTGCTAGTGAAGGAAGCGGGGTCACAGATACGCAGTATTTT.